Below, 21 T cell receptor beta chains from the same sample are listed, as sequenced in a study of neurological immune-mediated disorders. From the 5' RACE reads, TCRdb called clonotypes with MiXCR, one entry per CDR3 protein. There are 45,000 to 50,000 distinct CDR3 sequences in the sample; roughly 23% occur only once, and around 25% lies in the top ten. Source material: PBMCs. Receptor source: a woman in her seventies in good health.

This clonotype was recorded at least ten times. The CDR3 nucleotides read TGCGCCAGCAGCTTAACCGCGACAGGGGAGCTGTTTTTT. This codes for CASSLTATGELFF. V usage is TRBV5-1 and J usage is TRBJ2-2; D remains unclear. V lost 2 bases to trimming and J lost 8 bases, with 10 bases between them. The CDR3 runs 13 residues. Germline V gene data show CDR1 as SGHRS and CDR2 as YFSETQ.

This clonotype was seen ten or more times. The rearrangement uses TRBV4-2 and TRBJ2-7; 7 bases are a match to TRBD2. V lost 1 base, J lost 3 bases, and 3 bases stayed unmatched. Germline V gives CDR1 LGHNA, CDR2 YNFKEQ. The CDR3 is 14 residues long. The CDR3: CASSQGDYDYEQYF. The CDR3 DNA reads TGTGCCAGCAGCCAAGGGGACTATGACTACGAGCAGTACTTC.

For this clonotype: With a much larger clone just one base away, this may be a read error. The V and J genes are TRBV6-5 and TRBJ1-1; 7 bases map to TRBD1. V gave up 7 bases and J gave up 1 base; unmatched junction bases: 12. The CDR3 consists of 16 residues. Per the germline V gene, CDR1 is MNHEY and CDR2 is SVGAGI. The CDR3 DNA is TGTGCCAGCAAGGGGATGACAGGGCTCCCGAACACTGAAGCTTTCTTT. Its translation is CASKGMTGLPNTEAFF.

At least ten counts were recorded for this clonotype. The V call is TRBV5-1, the J call TRBJ1-2; no definite D call. Trimming shortened V by 0 bases and J by 2 bases, and 8 bases separated the two germline ends. Per germline, CDR1 SGHRS and CDR2 YFSETQ. The CDR3 loop spans 14 amino acids. The CDR3 nucleotides read TGCGCCAGCAGCTTGGCGCCAACAAACTATGGCTACACCTTC. Protein: CASSLAPTNYGYTF.

The table lists this clonotype with many counts. V gene TRBV7-9 combines with J gene TRBJ1-1; perhaps TRBD1 as D (6 bases). Looked up from germline, CDR1 is SEHNR and CDR2 is FQNEAQ (reference sequence). Trimming cost V 3 bases and J 8 bases, with 13 bases left between them. This CDR3 spans 13 amino acids. CDR3 sequence: CASSLGADREAFF. The CDR3, as DNA: TGTGCCAGCAGCTTGGGCGCCGACAGGGAAGCTTTCTTT.

The sample holds many counts of this clonotype. The V gene is TRBV7-2, the J gene TRBJ2-3; no definite D call. The germline gives CDR1 SGHTA, CDR2 FQGNSA. Trimming stripped 3 bases from V and 2 bases from J, with 6 bases between. CDR3 length: 13 amino acids. CDR3 sequence: CASSLGYTDTQYF. The DNA for the CDR3 is TGTGCCAGCAGCTTGGGGTACACAGATACGCAGTATTTT.

The V and J genes are TRBV20-1 and TRBJ2-5; no firm D call. CDR3 length: 13 residues. V was trimmed by 3 bases and J by 5 bases, leaving 13 bases between them. Germline values: CDR1 DFQATT, CDR2 SNEGSKA (reference sequence). The CDR3 bases are TGCAGTGCTAGTGACCCGAATCTGGAGACCCAGTACTTC. Its translation is CSASDPNLETQYF.

This clonotype has a count of ten or more. The V gene is TRBV5-1, the J gene TRBJ2-3; the match to TRBD2 covers 7 bases. This CDR3 spans 14 amino acids. CDR1 and CDR2 (germline): SGHRS, YFSETQ. Trimming at V came to 4 bases and at J to 1 base, leaving 3 bases not matched to a gene. The CDR3 coding sequence is TGCGCCAGCAGCCCAACTAGCGGCACAGATACGCAGTATTTT. This translates into CASSPTSGTDTQYF.

This clonotype has ten or more counts. This chain connects TRBV20-1 to TRBJ1-6; 8 bases align to TRBD1. The CDR3 is 16 residues long. The germline gives CDR1 DFQATT, CDR2 SNEGSKA (reference sequence). The V segment lost 7 bases and the J segment 7 bases; nucleotides outside the gene matches: 15. The CDR3 DNA reads as TGCAGTGTCATCTCCGCAAGGTCAGGGGGCAATTCACCCCTCCACTTT. Its translation: CSVISARSGGNSPLHF.

This chain uses TRBV2 with TRBJ1-5; tentative D call: TRBD1 (5 bases). Germline V gene lookup returns CDR1 SNHLY and CDR2 FYNNEI. Trimming removed 7 bases from V and 7 bases from J, with 20 bases in between. The CDR3 spans 15 residues. The CDR3 reads CASKGDRDFGQPQHF. The CDR3 DNA sequence: TGTGCCAGCAAAGGGGACCGGGACTTTGGACAGCCCCAGCATTTT.

This clonotype was counted ten times or more. This chain joins TRBV20-1 and TRBJ2-3, with a tentative D call TRBD2 (6 bases). Deletions cut 6 bases from V and 2 bases from J, with 12 bases between. Germline values: CDR1 DFQATT, CDR2 SNEGSKA (reference sequence). The CDR3 contains 13 residues. CDR3 bases: TGCAGTGCGACGGAGGGCCTCACAGATACGCAGTATTTT. Its protein product is CSATEGLTDTQYF.

The genes are TRBV11-2 and TRBJ2-7; TRBD1 is a possible D gene (5 bases). The length of the CDR3 is 15 residues. Trimming pared 5 bases from V and 0 bases from J, leaving 14 bases between. Looked up from germline, CDR1 is SGHAT and CDR2 is FQNNGV. CDR3 sequence: CASSPGQGPSYEQYF. The CDR3 region has the DNA TGTGCCAGCAGCCCCGGGCAGGGCCCCTCCTACGAGCAGTACTTC.

This clonotype has a count of ten or more. V and J are TRBV5-1 and TRBJ2-3, with TRBD1 identical over 9 bases. J was trimmed by 5 bases and V by 4 bases; bases with no gene match: 11. Germline V CDR1 and CDR2: SGHRS, YFSETQ. The CDR3 is 16 amino acids. The CDR3 sequence is CASSHGGQGRVDTQYF. The CDR3 bases are TGCGCCAGCAGCCACGGAGGACAGGGGAGGGTAGATACGCAGTATTTT.

Ten or more counts support this clonotype. The CDR3 region has the DNA TGCAGTGCTTGGAATAGCGGGAGCTCCTACAATGAGCAGTTCTTC. This gives the protein CSAWNSGSSYNEQFF. V is TRBV20-1 and J is TRBJ2-1; 9 bases map to TRBD2. CDR1 DFQATT and CDR2 SNEGSKA come from the germline V gene (reference sequence). CDR3 length: 15 residues. V shed 5 bases, J shed 0 bases, and the junction held 5 bases outside the gene matches.

Ten or more counts support this clonotype. The chain has TRBV7-9 and TRBJ2-7; perhaps D is TRBD1 or TRBD2 (5 bases each). The CDR3 runs 13 residues. V was shortened by 5 bases and J by 6 bases, with 14 bases between the two germline ends. Germline lookup yields CDR1 SEHNR and CDR2 FQNEAQ (reference sequence). For the CDR3, the DNA is TGTGCCAGCAGCGCTTCAGGGAGTCTCGAGCAGTACTTC. Residues: CASSASGSLEQYF. The variable domain in full, completed from reference TRBV7-9 and TRBJ2-7, reads DTGVSQNPRHKITKRGQNVTFRCDPISEHNRLYWYRQTLGQGPEFLTYFQNEAQLEKSRLLSDRFSAERPKGSFSTLEIQRTEQGDSAMYLCASSASGSLEQYFGPGTRLTVT.

This clonotype has at least ten counts. The rearrangement joins TRBV20-1 to TRBJ1-6; D is perhaps TRBD1 (5 bases). The CDR3 runs 15 residues. Trimming took off 3 bases at V and 6 bases at J, with 15 bases between the two ends. Germline CDR1 and CDR2: DFQATT and SNEGSKA (reference sequence). Written as DNA, the CDR3 is TGCAGTGCTAGTGGTCAGGGCCCTTTTAATTCACCCCTCCACTTT. This encodes CSASGQGPFNSPLHF.

In this sample, this clonotype turned up many times. This chain links TRBV20-1 with TRBJ2-5; 7 bases line up with TRBD2. V shed 1 base, J shed 5 bases, and the junction held 13 bases outside the gene matches. This CDR3 comprises 16 residues. Germline V lookup: CDR1 DFQATT, CDR2 SNEGSKA (reference sequence). The CDR3 DNA follows: TGCAGTGCTAGAGCTCTCCCAGCGGGATGGGGGGAGACCCAGTACTTC. It translates to CSARALPAGWGETQYF.

In the case of this clonotype: A read error may explain this, as a much larger clone is one base away. The rearrangement joins TRBV3-1 to TRBJ2-1, with D maybe TRBD1 (6 bases). Germline-derived CDR1 and CDR2 are LGHDT and YNNKEL (reference sequence). There are 13 residues in the CDR3. As DNA, the CDR3 is TGTGCCAGCAGCCAAGGGACAGTCAGTGAGCGGTTCTTC. Its translation: CASSQGTVSERFF.

This rearrangement joins TRBV2 to TRBJ1-1; D not certain. Germline V gene data show CDR1 as SNHLY and CDR2 as FYNNEI. This CDR3 spans 13 amino acids. V gave up 4 bases and J gave up 0 bases, with 6 bases separating them. The CDR3 loop reads CASSGEVNTEAFF. The CDR3 DNA reads as TGTGCCAGCAGTGGCGAGGTGAACACTGAAGCTTTCTTT.

This clonotype was detected a few times. This sequence joins TRBV29-1 and TRBJ1-1, with TRBD1 matching over 7 bases. The germline V gene has CDR1 SQVTM and CDR2 ANQGSEA. The V and J ends lost 4 bases and 3 bases, in that order; junction bases with no gene match: 14. This CDR3 spans 16 amino acids. CDR3 amino acids: CSVARGGWALDTEAFF. Here the CDR3 DNA reads TGCAGCGTTGCCAGGGGGGGTTGGGCCCTGGACACTGAAGCTTTCTTT.

This chain uses TRBV7-8 with TRBJ2-1; weak D call: TRBD2 (5 bases). The CDR3 spans 14 residues. Trimming left V 4 bases short and J 8 bases short, with 15 bases between. CDR1 and CDR2 (germline): SGHVS, FQNEAQ. CDR3 loop: CASSSGSDLHEQFF. In DNA form, the CDR3 reads TGTGCCAGCAGCTCGGGGTCGGATTTACATGAGCAGTTCTTC.